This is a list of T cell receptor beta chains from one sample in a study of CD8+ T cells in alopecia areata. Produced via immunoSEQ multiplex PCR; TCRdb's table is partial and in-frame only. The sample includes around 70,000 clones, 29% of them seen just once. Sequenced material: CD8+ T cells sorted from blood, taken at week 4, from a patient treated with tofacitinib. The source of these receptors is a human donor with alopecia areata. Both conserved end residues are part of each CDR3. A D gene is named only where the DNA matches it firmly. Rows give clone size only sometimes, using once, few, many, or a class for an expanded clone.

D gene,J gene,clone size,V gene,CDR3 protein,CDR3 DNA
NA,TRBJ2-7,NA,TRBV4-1,CASSQASGYEQYF,TGCGCCAGCAGCCAAGCTTCCGGCTACGAGCAGTACTTC
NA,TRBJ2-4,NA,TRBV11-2,CASSPNPQNIQYF,TGTGCCAGCAGCCCCAACCCCCAAAACATTCAGTACTTC
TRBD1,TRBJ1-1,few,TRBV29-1,CSVAGGQGVNTEAFF,TGCAGCGTTGCAGGGGGACAGGGTGTGAACACTGAAGCTTTCTTT
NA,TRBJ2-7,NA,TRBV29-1,CSVGVGTYEQYF,TGCAGCGTTGGGGTGGGAACCTACGAGCAGTACTTC
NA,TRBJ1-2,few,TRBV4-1,CASSQVAELFNGYTF,TGCGCCAGCAGCCAAGTAGCGGAGCTATTCAATGGCTACACCTTC
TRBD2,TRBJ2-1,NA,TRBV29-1,CSVGPLEREGRNEQFF,TGCAGCGTTGGACCGCTAGAGCGGGAGGGTAGGAATGAGCAGTTCTTC
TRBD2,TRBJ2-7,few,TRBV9,CASSPGGSLSYEQYF,TGTGCCAGCAGCCCGGGCGGGAGCTTATCCTACGAGCAGTACTTC
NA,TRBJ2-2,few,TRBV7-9,CASSLGGTYTGELFF,TGTGCCAGCAGCTTAGGGGGGACCTACACCGGGGAGCTGTTTTTT
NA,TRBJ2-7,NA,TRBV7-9,CASSLMDRAYEQYF,TGTGCCAGCAGCTTGATGGACCGAGCCTACGAGCAGTACTTC
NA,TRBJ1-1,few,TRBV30,CAWTGQTEAFF,TGTGCCTGGACGGGGCAAACTGAAGCTTTCTTT
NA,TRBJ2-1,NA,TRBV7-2,CASCPPEAFF,TGTGCCAGCTGCCCCCCCGAGGCGTTCTTC
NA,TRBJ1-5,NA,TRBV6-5,CASSYSSVGPQHF,TGTGCCAGCAGTTATTCGAGTGTTGGTCCCCAGCATTTT
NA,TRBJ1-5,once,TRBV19,CASSVTLNQPQHF,TGTGCCAGTAGTGTAACCCTGAATCAGCCCCAGCATTTT
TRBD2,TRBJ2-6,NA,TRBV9,CASSHRREVAGANVLTF,TGTGCCAGCAGCCACCGACGGGAGGTTGCTGGGGCCAACGTCCTGACTTTC
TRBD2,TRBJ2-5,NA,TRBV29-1,CSVAGVAGGFGETQYF,TGCAGCGTTGCGGGGGTAGCGGGAGGCTTCGGAGAGACCCAGTACTTC
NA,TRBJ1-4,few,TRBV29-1,CSVEDLGREATNEKLFF,TGCAGCGTTGAAGATTTGGGCAGGGAGGCAACTAATGAAAAACTGTTTTTT
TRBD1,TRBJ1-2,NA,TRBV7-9,CASSPGRDRGLDGYTF,TGTGCCAGCAGCCCCGGACGGGACAGGGGGCTCGATGGCTACACCTTC
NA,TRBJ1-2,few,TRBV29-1,CSVPDGNYGYTF,TGCAGCGTGCCCGACGGCAACTATGGCTACACCTTC
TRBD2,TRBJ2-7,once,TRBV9,CASSPGTSGIEQYF,TGTGCCAGCAGCCCTGGGACTAGCGGGATCGAGCAGTACTTC
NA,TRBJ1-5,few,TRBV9,CASSPGTFNQPQHF,TGTGCCAGCAGCCCAGGGACATTTAATCAGCCCCAGCATTTT
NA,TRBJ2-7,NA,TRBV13,CASSSSRRKAYEQYF,TGTGCCAGCAGCTCGTCGAGGCGGAAAGCCTACGAGCAGTACTTC
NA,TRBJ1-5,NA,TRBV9,CASSVGAGWQPQHF,TGTGCCAGCAGCGTAGGGGCAGGTTGGCAGCCCCAGCATTTT
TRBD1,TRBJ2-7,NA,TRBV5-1,CASSLGRGQYEQYF,TGCGCCAGCAGCTTGGGCAGGGGGCAATACGAGCAGTACTTC
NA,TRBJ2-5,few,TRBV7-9,CASSLGLDATQYF,TGTGCCAGCAGCTTAGGGCTAGATGCGACCCAGTACTTC
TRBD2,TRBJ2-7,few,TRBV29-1,CSAEQAGSYEQYF,TGCAGCGCCGAACAAGCGGGAAGCTACGAGCAGTACTTC
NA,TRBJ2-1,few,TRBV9,CASSAQGLGLFF,TGTGCCAGCAGTGCGCAGGGCTTAGGTCTGTTCTTC
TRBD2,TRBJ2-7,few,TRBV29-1,CSVEAVAGGSDEQYF,TGCAGCGTTGAAGCCGTAGCGGGAGGTTCGGACGAGCAGTACTTC
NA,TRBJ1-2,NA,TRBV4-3,CASSQDTSGNYGYTF,TGCGCCAGCAGCCAAGACACCAGCGGGAACTATGGCTACACCTTC
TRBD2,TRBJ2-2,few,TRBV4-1,CASSQDPSGNPTGELFF,TGCGCCAGCAGCCAAGATCCCAGCGGGAATCCCACCGGGGAGCTGTTTTTT
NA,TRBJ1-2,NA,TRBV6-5,CASSPGGSGYTF,TGTGCCAGCAGTCCAGGCGGAAGTGGCTATACCTTC
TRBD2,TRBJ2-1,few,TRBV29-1,CSVEGIGTRTDEQFF,TGCAGCGTTGAGGGAATAGGGACTAGAACTGATGAGCAGTTCTTC
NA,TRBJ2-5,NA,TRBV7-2,CASEAETQYF,TGTGCCAGCGAAGCGGAGACCCAGTACTTC